These 25 T cell receptor beta chains originate from one sample sequenced in a study of T cells in Graves' hyperthyroidism and ophthalmopathy. RNA transcripts yielded amplified TCR beta CDR3 regions. The HTBI primer set served for first-round RT-PCR of the TCR CDR3. TCRdb processed the multiplex PCR reads anew with MiXCR; each CDR3 protein has one entry. The sample consists of 700,000 to 950,000 distinct CDR3 sequences, over 35% of them appearing once. Sequencing was performed on blood. These receptors all stem from a woman between 40 and 55 years old with Graves' hyperthyroidism.

The rearrangement links TRBV28 to TRBJ1-5; TRBD1 is a possible D gene (6 bases). V gave up 5 bases and J gave up 3 bases, with 11 bases separating them. The CDR3 runs 14 residues. Germline V gene sequence: CDR1 MDHEN, CDR2 SYDVKM. The chain's CDR3 is CASSPYRANQPQHF. Written as DNA, the CDR3 is TGTGCCAGCAGTCCGTACAGGGCCAATCAGCCCCAGCATTTT.

The genes are TRBV7-2 and TRBJ1-1; D might be TRBD1 (5 bases). Trimming shortened V by 3 bases and J by 6 bases, and 11 bases separated the two germline ends. The CDR3 length is 13 residues. Germline V gene sequence: CDR1 SGHTA, CDR2 FQGNSA. This CDR3 is CASSFSGGAEAFF. CDR3 nucleotide sequence: TGTGCCAGCAGCTTTAGCGGGGGGGCTGAAGCTTTCTTT.

The chain couples TRBV9 to TRBJ1-2, with 8 bases aligning to TRBD1. The V segment lost 4 bases and the J segment 6 bases; nucleotides outside the gene matches: 8. CDR1 and CDR2 from the germline V gene are SGDLS and YYNGEE. This CDR3 comprises 14 residues. The CDR3 protein is CASSYGQGGDGYTF. CDR3 coding DNA: TGTGCCAGCAGCTATGGACAGGGAGGGGATGGCTACACCTTC.

This clonotype was recorded at least ten times. The rearrangement joins TRBV5-4 to TRBJ1-2; D remains ambiguous. CDR1 and CDR2 from the germline V gene are SGHNT and YYREEE (reference sequence). Trimming took off 1 base at V and 10 bases at J, with 20 bases between the two ends. The CDR3 loop spans 15 amino acids. CDR3 sequence reads: CASSLRLSGELDYTF. In DNA, the CDR3 is TGTGCCAGCAGCTTGAGGCTGTCAGGAGAATTGGACTACACCTTC. The full variable domain, its missing parts supplied by reference TRBV5-4 and TRBJ1-2, is ETGVTQSPTHLIKTRGQQVTLRCSSQSGHNTVSWYQQALGQGPQFIFQYYREEENGRGNFPPRFSGLQFPNYSSELNVNALELDDSALYLCASSLRLSGELDYTFGSGTRLTVV.

This clonotype has ten or more counts. A read error may produce the germline difference seen at one junction end. J is TRBJ1-1 and V is TRBV2; 8 bases align to TRBD1. CDR3 length: 16 residues. Germline CDR1 reads SNHLY; CDR2 reads FYNNEI. The DNA of the CDR3 is TGTGCCAGCAGAGGGACAGGTCGACACATAAACATTGAAGCTTTCTTT. Its protein product is CASRGTGRHINIEAFF. Filled out from reference TRBV2 and TRBJ1-1, the complete variable domain reads EPEVTQTPSHQVTQMGQEVILRCVPISNHLYFYWYRQILGQKVEFLVSFYNNEISEKSEIFDDQFSVERPDGSNFTLKIRSTKLEDSAMYFCASRGTGRHINIEAFFGQGTRLTVV.

The V call is TRBV13, the J call TRBJ2-5, with 11 bases lining up with TRBD2. The germline gives CDR1 PRHDT, CDR2 FYEKMQ (reference sequence). The junction had 9 bases not matched to a gene; V was cut back by 2 bases and J by 1 base. The CDR3 extends over 18 amino acids. The CDR3 sequence is CASSLRQKLAGGQETQYF. The DNA for the CDR3 is TGTGCCAGCAGCTTAAGGCAGAAGCTAGCGGGAGGCCAAGAGACCCAGTACTTC.

Only a few counts were recorded for this clonotype. The genes are TRBV27 and TRBJ1-5, with TRBD1 matching over 10 bases. The J segment lost 5 bases and the V segment lost 3 bases, leaving 4 bases of the junction unmatched. Germline lookup yields CDR1 MNHEY and CDR2 SMNVEV (reference sequence). The CDR3 has 15 residues. The CDR3 region is CASSLRQGAHQPQHF. The CDR3 nucleotides read TGTGCCAGCAGTTTGCGACAGGGGGCGCATCAGCCCCAGCATTTT.

The chain links TRBV6-2 or TRBV6-3 to TRBJ1-1, with D hard to call. This CDR3 is built from 12 residues. From germline, CDR1 is MNHEY and CDR2 SVGEGT. Trimming pared 2 bases from V and 6 bases from J, leaving 7 bases between. CDR3 in DNA: TGTGCCAGCAGTTACACGGGAGCTGAAGCTTTCTTT. Amino acids: CASSYTGAEAFF.

The chain recombines TRBV24-1 with TRBJ1-5; D is unclear. The ends were cut back, 11 bases at V and 0 bases at J, with 13 bases in the middle. This CDR3 region has 14 residues. CDR1 and CDR2 (germline): KGHDR, SFDVKD. In nucleotides, the CDR3 is TGTGCCAGCAAACAACGTGTTAGCAATCAGCCCCAGCATTTT. This encodes CASKQRVSNQPQHF.

CDR3 sequence: CASAITGSSNTEAFF. The CDR3 DNA is TGTGCCAGCGCCATAACGGGGTCGTCGAACACTGAAGCTTTCTTT. J is TRBJ1-1 and V is TRBV14; no clear D gene. CDR1 and CDR2 from the germline V gene are SGHDN and FVKESK. The CDR3 totals 15 residues. Trimming left V 8 bases short and J 1 base short, with 17 bases between.

This chain joins TRBV12-3 or TRBV12-4 and TRBJ2-7; D not certain. Trimming took 2 bases from V and 6 from J, leaving 8 bases between them. The CDR3 is made up of 12 amino acids. CDR3 protein: CASSLILAEQYF. The CDR3 bases are TGTGCCAGCAGTTTAATTTTGGCCGAGCAGTACTTC.

The rearrangement links TRBV6-2 or TRBV6-3 to TRBJ2-2, with a possible D match to TRBD2 (5 bases). Germline V CDR1 and CDR2: MNHEY, SVGEGT. This CDR3 has 16 amino acids. V lost 3 bases, J lost 5 bases, and 16 bases lay in between. CDR3 coding DNA: TGTGCCAGCAGTTATGGGTTCCTGACGGGGACCGGGGAGCTGTTTTTT. Residues: CASSYGFLTGTGELFF.

This clonotype was seen ten or more times. The chain couples TRBV19 to TRBJ1-5, with D uncertain. CDR1 LNHDA and CDR2 SQIVND come from the germline V gene (reference sequence). The length of the CDR3 is 15 residues. Trimming took 0 bases from V and 3 from J, leaving 9 bases between them. Written as DNA, the CDR3 is TGTGCCAGTAGTATAGACGGGGAGAACAATCAGCCCCAGCATTTT. It is translated as CASSIDGENNQPQHF.

Comment on this clonotype: One junction end disagrees with the germline gene, perhaps due to a read error. The V gene is TRBV19, the J gene TRBJ2-2; 10 bases fit TRBD2. The CDR3 is 18 amino acids. CDR1 and CDR2 (germline): LNHDA, SQIVND (reference sequence). The CDR3: CASSRGGLAGVGTGELFF. CDR3 sequence (DNA): TGCGCCAGCAGCCGGGGAGGGCTAGCGGGGGTTGGCACCGGGGAGCTGTTTTTT.

The chain carries TRBV20-1 and TRBJ2-7; perhaps D is TRBD1 or TRBD2 (5 bases each). The end of the DNA aligns better with TRBJ2-1, so the J call may be wrong. The CDR3 extends over 15 amino acids. Looked up from germline, CDR1 is DFQATT and CDR2 is SNEGSKA (reference sequence). The CDR3 here is CSATRDGRLRGEQFF. CDR3 coding DNA: TGCAGTGCTACTAGGGACGGACGACTGAGGGGCGAGCAGTTCTTC.

In its sample, this clonotype was seen many times. The genes are TRBV7-9 and TRBJ2-5, with TRBD2 as a possible D gene (5 bases). Germline-derived CDR1 and CDR2 are SEHNR and FQNEAQ (reference sequence). The V gene lost 7 bases and the J gene lost 1 base, with 13 bases spanning the gap. The CDR3 contains 14 residues. For the CDR3, the DNA is TGTGCCAGCACCCCAAGCGGAACCCAAGAGACCCAGTACTTC. It yields the protein CASTPSGTQETQYF.

This clonotype was counted many times. V usage is TRBV10-3 and J usage is TRBJ2-7, with D uncertain. The CDR3 runs to 14 residues. CDR1 and CDR2 from the germline V gene are ENHRY and SYGVKD. Trimming shortened V by 0 bases and J by 3 bases, and 9 bases separated the two germline ends. The CDR3 region has the DNA TGTGCCATCAGTGAGTCAATGGCGGTCTACGAGCAGTACTTC. Translation: CAISESMAVYEQYF.

The rearrangement links TRBV12-3 or TRBV12-4 to TRBJ1-6; the match to TRBD1 covers 9 bases. This CDR3 spans 15 amino acids. V lost 6 bases and J lost 10; bases outside the gene matches: 10. CDR3 protein: CASSQSRQGGSPLHF. The CDR3 DNA sequence: TGTGCCAGCAGCCAGAGTAGACAGGGGGGATCACCCCTCCACTTT.

This chain's CDR3 is CATSDTNEQYF. The DNA for the CDR3 is TGTGCCACCAGTGATACCAATGAGCAGTACTTC. The chain uses TRBV24-1 and TRBJ2-7; D is ambiguous. The CDR3 runs to 11 residues. The germline gives CDR1 KGHDR, CDR2 SFDVKD. V shed 3 bases and J shed 7 bases, with 6 bases lying between them.

V usage is TRBV5-1 and J usage is TRBJ1-3; 7 nucleotides agree with TRBD1. Germline CDR1 reads SGHRS; CDR2 reads YFSETQ. CDR3 length: 17 amino acids. V lost 2 bases and J lost 0; bases outside the gene matches: 8. This CDR3 reads CASSLAWTGYSGNTIYF. CDR3 nucleotide sequence: TGCGCCAGCAGCTTAGCCTGGACAGGTTACTCTGGAAACACCATATATTTT.

The V gene is TRBV12-3 or TRBV12-4, the J gene TRBJ1-1, with D unresolved. V was clipped by 7 bases and J by 3 bases, with 15 bases between them. CDR3 length equals 14 residues. The CDR3 spells CASTHESGDTEAFF. The CDR3 nucleotides are TGTGCCAGCACGCATGAATCCGGCGACACTGAAGCTTTCTTT.

There are many counts of this clonotype. The chain uses TRBV10-2 and TRBJ1-1; D possibly corresponds to TRBD1 (5 bases). Germline V gene lookup returns CDR1 WSHSY and CDR2 SAAADI. Trimming stripped 6 bases from V and 7 bases from J, with 15 bases between. The CDR3 loop spans 13 amino acids. The CDR3 protein is CASRNGAQGEAFF. CDR3 in DNA: TGCGCCAGCAGGAACGGGGCGCAGGGTGAAGCTTTCTTT.

This clonotype was seen ten or more times. The genes are TRBV9 and TRBJ1-2; possible D gene TRBD1, 6 bases. Looked up from germline, CDR1 is SGDLS and CDR2 is YYNGEE. Trimming shortened V by 2 bases and J by 2 bases, and 13 bases separated the two germline ends. This CDR3 comprises 15 residues. CDR3 in amino acids: CASSVSFGQNYGYTF. The CDR3 DNA reads TGTGCCAGCAGCGTTTCCTTTGGACAGAACTATGGCTACACCTTC. The full variable domain, its missing parts supplied by reference TRBV9 and TRBJ1-2, is DSGVTQTPKHLITATGQRVTLRCSPRSGDLSVYWYQQSLDQGLQFLIQYYNGEERAKGNILERFSAQQFPDLHSELNLSSLELGDSALYFCASSVSFGQNYGYTFGSGTRLTVV.

As to this clonotype: This may be a read error, as it is one base from a much larger clone. This chain joins TRBV7-2 and TRBJ1-5; D is undetermined. The CDR3 consists of 14 residues. Germline-derived CDR1 and CDR2 are SGHTA and FQGNSA. CDR3 in DNA: TGTGCCAGCAGTTTAGCCTCCATAGGGAGGTCCCAGCATTTT. Its translation: CASSLASIGRSQHF.

This clonotype was counted many times. The gene calls are TRBV7-2 and TRBJ2-6; no clear D. The CDR3 spans 13 residues. Trimming took off 3 bases at V and 4 bases at J, with 4 bases between the two ends. The germline V gene has CDR1 SGHTA and CDR2 FQGNSA. Written as DNA, the CDR3 is TGTGCCAGCAGCTTCGCAGGGGCCAACGTCCTGACTTTC. This codes for CASSFAGANVLTF. Using reference TRBV7-2 and TRBJ2-6 for the parts outside the CDR3, the full variable domain is GAGVSQSPSNKVTEKGKDVELRCDPISGHTALYWYRQSLGQGLEFLIYFQGNSAPDKSGLPSDRFSAERTGGSVSTLTIQRTQQEDSAVYLCASSFAGANVLTFGAGSRLTVL.